This TCR beta chain came from a study of human T cells and chemical hapten exposure. Documented time point: patch test 1, 2 weeks after DPC sensitization. Treatment of the sample: therapeutic diphenylcyclopropenone sensitization with weekly scalp DPC. TCRdb independently ran MiXCR on the RACE reads; one entry per CDR3 protein. The sample holds nearly 80,000 distinct CDR3 sequences, about 9.3% seen once. The CDR3 contains 15 residues. Germline CDR1 reads KGHDR; CDR2 reads SFDVKD. V was shortened by 12 bases and J by 0 bases, with 14 bases between the two germline ends. The chain links TRBV24-1 to TRBJ2-6; D possibly corresponds to TRBD2 (7 bases). Sequenced here: whole blood, sampled in connection with sensitization to the hapten diphenylcyclopropenone (DPC). This TCR was sampled from a woman in her fifties or sixties with alopecia areata. Some clones in this sample may be carry-over from other donors' samples. The CDR3 DNA reads as TGTGCCGTCGGCGGGGGCCTCTCTGGGGCCAACGTCCTGACTTTC. Its translation: CAVGGGLSGANVLTF.